This T cell receptor (beta chain) appears in the sequencing data of a study of Ad26.COV2.S vaccination and SARS-CoV-2 variants. Study-level points and caveats: Possibly, TCR breadth and depth analyses underestimated total T cell responses.

Data came from immunoSEQ multiplex PCR; TCRdb stores just in-frame clones and leaves some out. The sample holds 380,000 or so clones, 88% seen once. Regarding treatment: some 20 received Ad26.COV2.S at low or high dose, single or two shots; roughly 5 received placebo; per-sample allocation not given. Samples came from day 63 after the first vaccine or placebo injection. The germline V gene encodes CDR1 SGDLS and CDR2 YYNGEE. CDR3 length: 15 amino acids. Trimming removed 0 bases from V and 3 bases from J; junction bases left unmatched: 4. With regard to this clone: Its antigen is undetermined.

The chain couples TRBV9 to TRBJ2-7; 9 nucleotides line up with TRBD1. The TCR comes from a person aged 18 to 59 who received the Ad26.COV2.S COVID-19 vaccine or a placebo. Sample: peripheral blood, taken in a trial of Ad26.COV2.S vaccine versus placebo. The CDR3 protein is CASSVGGTGSYEQYF. DNA of the CDR3: TGTGCCAGCAGCGTAGGGGGGACAGGGAGCTACGAGCAGTACTTC. The variable domain in full, completed from reference TRBV9 and TRBJ2-7, reads DSGVTQTPKHLITATGQRVTLRCSPRSGDLSVYWYQQSLDQGLQFLIQYYNGEERAKGNILERFSAQQFPDLHSELNLSSLELGDSALYFCASSVGGTGSYEQYFGPGTRLTVT.